The 7 T cell receptor beta chains below come from one sample, sequenced in a study of blood T cell repertoires in COVID-19. The protocol was immunoSEQ multiplex PCR, while the TCRdb copy is restricted to in-frame clones and leaves out a portion. Of 200,000 to 250,000 clones listed, roughly four fifths are singletons. The sequenced material came from PBMCs or T cells enriched from blood (not recorded which). The source is a man aged 60 to 75 who had recovered from COVID-19.

This clone came up a few times. The CDR3 DNA follows: TGTGCCAGCAGCCCCGGGACTAGCCATGAGCAGTTCTTC. Encoded protein: CASSPGTSHEQFF. The chain combines TRBV3-1 (or the pseudogene TRBV3-2) with TRBJ2-1, with TRBD2 matching over 9 bases. Unmatched junction bases numbered 3, after V lost 4 bases and J lost 8 bases. The CDR3 spans 13 residues. The germline V gene encodes CDR1 LGHDT and CDR2 YNNKEL (reference sequence).

The chain links TRBV7-9 to TRBJ1-5; D might be TRBD1 (6 bases). V shed 1 base and J shed 6 bases, with 13 bases lying between them. The CDR3 is 15 amino acids. Germline V gene lookup returns CDR1 SEHNR and CDR2 FQNEAQ (reference sequence). The CDR3 is CASSLVAGAGQPQHF. The CDR3 nucleotides read TGTGCCAGCAGCTTAGTCGCGGGGGCCGGTCAGCCCCAGCATTTT.

This chain links TRBV15 with TRBJ1-4; the match to TRBD1 covers 10 bases. Looked up from germline, CDR1 is LNHNV and CDR2 is YYDKDF (reference sequence). V lost 4 bases to trimming and J lost 8 bases; unmatched junction nucleotides: 7. This CDR3 is 15 amino acids long. The CDR3: CATSKDGQGEEKLFF. CDR3 bases: TGTGCCACCAGCAAGGATGGACAGGGGGAAGAAAAACTGTTTTTT.

This clone has only a few counts. This sequence joins TRBV18 and TRBJ1-2; possibly TRBD1 for D (5 bases). This CDR3 region has 14 residues. Trimming took off 1 base at V and 3 bases at J, with 9 bases between the two ends. From germline, CDR1 is KGHSH and CDR2 LQKENI. CDR3 bases: TGTGCCAGCTCACCACAGGGAGGGGACTATGGCTACACCTTC. Translation: CASSPQGGDYGYTF.

CDR3: CASSLPGANTGELFF. In DNA form, the CDR3 reads TGCGCCAGCAGCTTGCCGGGAGCGAACACCGGGGAGCTGTTTTTT. The rearrangement links TRBV5-1 to TRBJ2-2; D perhaps matches TRBD2 (6 bases). The V gene lost 1 base and the J gene lost 0 bases, with 7 bases spanning the gap. This CDR3 comprises 15 residues. From germline, CDR1 is SGHRS and CDR2 YFSETQ.

Turning to this clone: Distinct nucleotide sequences in the sample also encode this CDR3. The gene calls are TRBV4-2 and TRBJ2-7; 7 bases map to TRBD1. V was pared by 1 base and J by 2 bases, with 2 bases of the junction left unmatched. This CDR3 is built from 14 residues. Germline CDR1 and CDR2: LGHNA and YNFKEQ. DNA for the CDR3: TGTGCCAGCAGCCAAGGACAGGGCACCTACGAGCAGTACTTC. This codes for CASSQGQGTYEQYF.

The chain joins TRBV7-3 to TRBJ2-1; 9 bases are shared with TRBD1. This CDR3 contains 16 residues. Trimming took 2 bases from V and 2 from J; bases not matched to a gene: 4. CDR1 SGHTA and CDR2 FQGTGA come from the germline V gene. The CDR3 here is CASSLLGQGTYNEQFF. CDR3 sequence (DNA): TGTGCCAGCAGCTTACTGGGACAGGGAACCTACAATGAGCAGTTCTTC.